A single sample gave rise to the 24 T cell receptor beta chains below, sequenced in a study of T cell changes during pregnancy in multiple sclerosis. The assay was immunoSEQ multiplex PCR, and TCRdb's table has in-frame clones only and misses some. The data contain roughly 26,000 clones, 89% of them singletons. The material sequenced was CD8+ T cells from peripheral blood mononuclear cells, taken in the second trimester of pregnancy. Receptors originate from a female donor with multiple sclerosis, enrolled in a pregnancy study.

CDR3 amino acids: CASSPSIFSGSFTDTQYF. As DNA, the CDR3 is TGTGCCAGCAGTCCCAGCATATTTAGCGGGAGTTTCACAGATACGCAGTATTTT. J is TRBJ2-3 and V is TRBV28; 9 bases are a match to TRBD2. Germline CDR1 reads MDHEN; CDR2 reads SYDVKM. J was trimmed by 2 bases and V by 5 bases; bases with no gene match: 14. This CDR3 has 18 amino acids. The whole variable domain, remainder taken from reference TRBV28 and TRBJ2-3, is DVKVTQSSRYLVKRTGEKVFLECVQDMDHENMFWYRQDPGLGLRLIYFSYDVKMKEKGDIPEGYSVSREKKERFSLILESASTNQTSMYLCASSPSIFSGSFTDTQYFGPGTRLTVL.

The chain combines TRBV4-1 with TRBJ2-1; D is unclear. V lost 8 bases and J lost 0, with 14 bases in between. CDR1 is MGHRA and CDR2 is YSYEKL in the germline V gene. The CDR3 covers 15 residues. The CDR3: CASQLIVSSYNEQFF. Written as DNA, the CDR3 is TGCGCCAGCCAGTTGATTGTAAGCTCCTACAATGAGCAGTTCTTC.

This clone showed up just once. The J gene is TRBJ2-3, the V gene TRBV11-2; TRBD1 matches at 8 bases. V trimming: 5 bases; J trimming: 1 base; junction bases outside the gene matches: 11. From germline, CDR1 is SGHAT and CDR2 FQNNGV. This CDR3 is 17 amino acids long. CDR3 sequence reads: CASSPRYWGQGTDTQYF. The CDR3 nucleotides read TGTGCCAGCAGCCCCCGTTACTGGGGACAGGGCACAGATACGCAGTATTTT. The full variable domain, with the rest looked up from reference TRBV11-2 and TRBJ2-3, is EAGVAQSPRYKIIEKRQSVAFWCNPISGHATLYWYQQILGQGPKLLIQFQNNGVVDDSQLPKDRFSAERLKGVDSTLKIQPAKLEDSAVYLCASSPRYWGQGTDTQYFGPGTRLTVL.

The chain uses TRBV7-8 and TRBJ1-5; D unresolved. Trimming left V 1 base short and J 9 bases short, with 13 bases between. Germline lookup yields CDR1 SGHVS and CDR2 FQNEAQ. The CDR3 is 14 residues long. The CDR3 region is CASSLEEGVGPQHF. The CDR3, as DNA: TGTGCCAGCAGCTTAGAGGAGGGCGTCGGGCCCCAGCATTTT.

V gene TRBV28 combines with J gene TRBJ1-5; the match to TRBD1 covers 10 bases. V lost 6 bases to trimming and J lost 1 base; unmatched junction nucleotides: 3. The CDR3 is 15 amino acids. The germline V gene encodes CDR1 MDHEN and CDR2 SYDVKM. The CDR3 region is CASSRQGASNQPQHF. In nucleotides, the CDR3 is TGTGCCAGCAGCCGACAGGGGGCCAGCAATCAGCCCCAGCATTTT.

The rearrangement joins TRBV7-9 to TRBJ1-2, with 8 bases identical to TRBD1. The V segment lost 4 bases and the J segment 4 bases; nucleotides outside the gene matches: 8. This CDR3 has 15 residues. CDR1 is SEHNR, CDR2 FQNEAQ, per germline (reference sequence). The CDR3 loop reads CASSYPTTGGYGYTF. The CDR3 coding sequence is TGTGCCAGCAGCTATCCTACCACAGGGGGCTATGGCTACACCTTC.

This chain links TRBV10-3 with TRBJ1-2, with no clear D. The CDR3 totals 12 residues. Germline V gives CDR1 ENHRY, CDR2 SYGVKD. The V end lost 4 bases, the J end lost 6 bases, and 9 bases lay between the germline ends. The CDR3 nucleotides read TGTGCCATCAGTGGTGACTCGGATGGCTACACCTTC. Encoded protein: CAISGDSDGYTF.

The table lists this clone with a count of one. This chain links TRBV5-6 with TRBJ2-3, with D maybe TRBD2 (5 bases). The germline V and J ends were trimmed by 1 base and 0 bases, with 21 bases remaining between them. The CDR3 totals 19 residues. The germline gives CDR1 SGHDT, CDR2 YYEEEE. CDR3 sequence (DNA): TGTGCCAGCAGCTTGTTTGTACTAGATAGAAGAGCTAGCACAGATACGCAGTATTTT. It encodes CASSLFVLDRRASTDTQYF.

The sample holds one count of this clone. The chain is built from TRBV19 and TRBJ1-5; D may be TRBD1 (5 bases). The CDR3 has 16 amino acids. Germline CDR1 reads LNHDA; CDR2 reads SQIVND (reference sequence). Trimming left V 1 base short and J 4 bases short, with 14 bases between. DNA of the CDR3: TGTGCCAGTAGTATAGGCAGCCGCGGGGGGAATCAGCCCCAGCATTTT. Translated, it gives CASSIGSRGGNQPQHF.

This clone was observed a few times. The chain uses TRBV7-9 and TRBJ1-1; no reliable D call. Germline loops: CDR1 SEHNR, CDR2 FQNEAQ (reference sequence). CDR3 length: 12 amino acids. Trimming took off 2 bases at V and 6 bases at J, with 7 bases between the two ends. CDR3 amino acids: CASSLWGAEAFF. CDR3 sequence (DNA): TGTGCCAGCAGCTTATGGGGAGCTGAAGCTTTCTTT.

This clone was counted between two and nine times. The chain is built from TRBV5-6 and TRBJ2-7; D call uncertain. V shed 1 base and J shed 5 bases, with 7 bases lying between them. Per germline, CDR1 SGHDT and CDR2 YYEEEE. The CDR3 length is 12 residues. The CDR3 region is CASSLQVHEQYF. The CDR3, as DNA: TGTGCCAGCAGCTTGCAGGTTCACGAGCAGTACTTC.

V usage is TRBV13 and J usage is TRBJ1-2; weak D call: TRBD1 (6 bases). Looked up from germline, CDR1 is PRHDT and CDR2 is FYEKMQ (reference sequence). With 5 bases removed from V and 7 bases from J, the gap between germline ends came to 8 bases. The CDR3 extends over 11 amino acids. The CDR3 region has the DNA TGTGCCAGCAGCGACAGGCTTGGCTACACCTTC. It encodes CASSDRLGYTF.

This chain links TRBV11-3 with TRBJ2-1, with 10 nucleotides matching TRBD1. The CDR3 loop spans 13 amino acids. V gave up 6 bases and J gave up 5 bases; unmatched junction bases: 1. Germline V gene sequence: CDR1 SGHNT, CDR2 YENEEA. Here the CDR3 reads CASRGQGDNEQFF. CDR3 nucleotides: TGTGCCAGCAGAGGACAGGGGGACAATGAGCAGTTCTTC.

The rearrangement links TRBV11-2 to TRBJ2-5; D not certain. Trimming cost V 1 base and J 1 base, with 4 bases left between them. The CDR3 sequence is 13 residues long. Per the germline V gene, CDR1 is SGHAT and CDR2 is FQNNGV. CDR3 in amino acids: CASSLVGQETQYF. In DNA, the CDR3 is TGTGCCAGCAGCTTAGTCGGCCAAGAGACCCAGTACTTC.

The V call is TRBV12-5, the J call TRBJ1-2, with D possibly TRBD1 on 6 matching bases. This CDR3 is built from 13 residues. Trimming left V 6 bases short and J 1 base short, with 9 bases between. Looked up from germline, CDR1 is LGHNT and CDR2 is FRNRAP. The CDR3 loop reads CASGGQSNYGYTF. DNA for the CDR3: TGTGCTAGTGGCGGACAGAGTAACTATGGCTACACCTTC.

As DNA, the CDR3 is TGTGCCAGCAGCTTACCAGGGCGCACAGATACGCAGTATTTT. It yields the protein CASSLPGRTDTQYF. The gene calls are TRBV7-9 and TRBJ2-3; weak D call: TRBD1 (5 bases). Trimming pared 2 bases from V and 1 base from J, leaving 7 bases between. The CDR3 consists of 14 residues. Germline CDR1 SEHNR, CDR2 FQNEAQ (reference sequence).

This chain joins TRBV7-9 and TRBJ2-2; no definite D call. Germline CDR1 and CDR2: SEHNR and FQNEAQ (reference sequence). V was shortened by 5 bases and J by 5 bases, with 12 bases between the two germline ends. The CDR3 spans 14 residues. The CDR3 bases are TGTGCCAGCAGCCCAGACGCCGGGACCGGGGAGCTGTTTTTT. The encoded protein is CASSPDAGTGELFF.

This rearrangement joins TRBV5-6 to TRBJ2-7; possibly TRBD1 for D (6 bases). This CDR3 contains 14 residues. With 2 bases removed from V and 6 bases from J, the gap between germline ends came to 15 bases. Germline V gene lookup returns CDR1 SGHDT and CDR2 YYEEEE. The CDR3 region has the DNA TGTGCCAGCAGCTTCCCAACAGGGTTCCGCGAGCAGTACTTC. Translated, it gives CASSFPTGFREQYF.

The V and J genes are TRBV5-6 and TRBJ2-7; D is perhaps TRBD1 (5 bases). CDR1 and CDR2 from the germline V gene are SGHDT and YYEEEE. The CDR3 has 12 amino acids. Trimming cost V 1 base and J 4 bases, with 6 bases left between them. CDR3: CASSLTGYEQYF. CDR3 sequence (DNA): TGTGCCAGCAGCTTGACAGGATACGAGCAGTACTTC.

V is TRBV7-9 and J is TRBJ2-7; 9 nucleotides match TRBD1. V was pared by 4 bases and J by 3 bases, with 7 bases of the junction left unmatched. This CDR3 contains 15 residues. Germline-derived CDR1 and CDR2 are SEHNR and FQNEAQ (reference sequence). Here the CDR3 reads CASSSPGQGNYEQYF. The CDR3 bases are TGTGCCAGCAGCTCCCCGGGACAGGGCAACTACGAGCAGTACTTC.

The chain carries TRBV4-3 and TRBJ2-7, with a tentative D call TRBD2 (6 bases). The CDR3 is made up of 14 amino acids. From germline, CDR1 is LGHNA and CDR2 YSLEER. V shed 0 bases and J shed 3 bases, with 9 bases lying between them. The CDR3 coding sequence is TGCGCCAGCAGCCAAGACTACGGGGGCTACGAGCAGTACTTC. This encodes CASSQDYGGYEQYF.

J is TRBJ2-7 and V is TRBV9; D is unclear. Germline V gives CDR1 SGDLS, CDR2 YYNGEE. Trimming removed 0 bases from V and 0 bases from J, with 4 bases in between. The CDR3 length is 13 residues. The CDR3 spells CASSVASSYEQYF. The CDR3 DNA reads as TGTGCCAGCAGCGTAGCCAGCTCCTACGAGCAGTACTTC.

The chain employs TRBV13 and TRBJ2-5; D unclear. The length of the CDR3 is 12 residues. V lost 4 bases, J lost 2 bases, and 5 bases lay in between. Germline assignment: CDR1 PRHDT and CDR2 FYEKMQ (reference sequence). The CDR3 bases are TGTGCCAGCAGCTCCCTTCAAGAGACCCAGTACTTC. Protein: CASSSLQETQYF.

The gene calls are TRBV7-8 and TRBJ1-5; D perhaps matches TRBD1 (6 bases). From germline, CDR1 is SGHVS and CDR2 FQNEAQ. The V and J ends lost 2 bases and 3 bases respectively, with 8 bases between them. CDR3 size: 14 residues. The CDR3 DNA sequence: TGTGCCAGCAGCTTACAGGGGAACAATCAGCCCCAGCATTTT. Its translation is CASSLQGNNQPQHF.